The rows below give T cell receptor beta chains drawn from one sample of a study of spatial heterogeneity in lung cancer. TCRdb reprocessed the 5' RACE reads with MiXCR, giving one entry per CDR3 protein. Of about 44,000 distinct CDR3 sequences listed, about 13% are singletons. Sequencing was performed on PBMCs, taken at surgery. Receptor source: a male donor with early-stage non-small cell lung cancer. Both conserved end residues are part of each CDR3. The order of the fields is V gene, clone size, J gene, D gene, CDR3 DNA, CDR3 protein. D genes are given only for firm matches. Expanded clones are given a class, and other clones once, few, many or no size at all.

>TRBV9|medium-sized|TRBJ2-3|TRBD2
TGTGCCAGCAGCCTCCAGCGGGAGGGCACAGATACGCAGTATTTT
CASSLQREGTDTQYF
>TRBV4-2|few|TRBJ2-2|NA
TGTGCCAGCAGCCAAGATGGGGTTACCGGGGAGCTGTTTTTT
CASSQDGVTGELFF
>TRBV9|NA|TRBJ2-3|NA
TGTGCCAGCAGCGAGCGAGGGGCCTCCGATACGCAGTATTTT
CASSERGASDTQYF
>TRBV18|NA|TRBJ2-3|NA
TGTGCCAGCTCGGTCCCAGCGGACGGTCAAGATACGCAGTATTTT
CASSVPADGQDTQYF
>TRBV5-1|few|TRBJ2-7|TRBD2
TGCGCCAGCAGCTCCGGGACTAGCGGGACGAGGGAGCAGTACTTC
CASSSGTSGTREQYF
>TRBV7-9|many|TRBJ2-1|NA
TGTGCCAGCAGCTTAGGAAGGGCGTTGACTCGGGATGAGCAGTTCTTC
CASSLGRALTRDEQFF
>TRBV10-3|few|TRBJ2-1|NA
TGTGCCATCAGTGAATCATTGGCCAGGGGCCGTAGTGAGCAGTTCTTC
CAISESLARGRSEQFF
>TRBV6-2/TRBV6-3|few|TRBJ2-7|NA
TGTGCCAGCAGTTACAAGCCCGGGACGGATTCCTACGAGCAGTACTTC
CASSYKPGTDSYEQYF
>TRBV5-1|few|TRBJ2-3|TRBD2
TGCGCCAGCAGCTTGACCGGGACTAGCGGAGGGTTAGATACGCAGTATTTT
CASSLTGTSGGLDTQYF
>TRBV14|few|TRBJ1-1|NA
TGTGCCAGCAGCCTGCCTTTTGGTGAAGCTTTCTTT
CASSLPFGEAFF